This TCR beta chain was captured by sequencing in a study of blood T cell repertoires in COVID-19. Study-wide context: T cells, B-cell-depleted T cells, or PBMCs supplied cDNA or gDNA.

Germline CDR1 reads MNHEY; CDR2 reads SVGEGT. The CDR3 runs to 15 residues. V lost 6 bases and J 3 bases, leaving 15 bases between the germline ends. Method: immunoSEQ multiplex PCR; TCRdb's copy keeps in-frame clones and lacks some. The sample includes 300,000 to 400,000 clones, around nine tenths of them seen just once. The sample was PBMCs or T cells enriched from blood (not recorded which). This receptor was identified in a woman in her twenties or thirties with acute COVID-19. This rearrangement joins TRBV6-2 or TRBV6-3 to TRBJ1-5; no clear D gene. The CDR3 sequence: CASSRYERANQPQHF. In DNA, the CDR3 is TGTGCCAGCAGCAGATACGAGCGGGCCAATCAGCCCCAGCATTTT.